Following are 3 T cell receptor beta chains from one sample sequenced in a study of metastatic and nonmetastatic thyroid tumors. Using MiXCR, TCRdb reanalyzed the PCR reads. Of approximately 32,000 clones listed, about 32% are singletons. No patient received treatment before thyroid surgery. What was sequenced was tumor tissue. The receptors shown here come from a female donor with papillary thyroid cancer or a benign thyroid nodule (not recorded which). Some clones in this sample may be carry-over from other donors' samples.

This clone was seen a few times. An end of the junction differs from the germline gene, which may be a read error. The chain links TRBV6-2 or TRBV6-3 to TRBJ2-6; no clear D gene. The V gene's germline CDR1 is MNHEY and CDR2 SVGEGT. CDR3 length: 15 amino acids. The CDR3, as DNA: TGTGCCAGCAGTTACCCCCTCTCTGTGGCCAACGTCCTGACTTTC. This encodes CASSYPLSVANVLTF.

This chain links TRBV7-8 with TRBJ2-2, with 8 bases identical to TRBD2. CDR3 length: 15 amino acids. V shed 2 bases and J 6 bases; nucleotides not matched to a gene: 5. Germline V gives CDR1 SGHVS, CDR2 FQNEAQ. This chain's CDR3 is CASSLLREDSGELFF. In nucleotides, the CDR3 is TGTGCCAGCAGCTTATTGCGGGAGGACTCCGGGGAGCTGTTTTTT. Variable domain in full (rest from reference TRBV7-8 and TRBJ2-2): GAGVSQSPRYKVAKRGQDVALRCDPISGHVSLFWYQQALGQGPEFLTYFQNEAQLDKSGLPSDRFFAERPEGSVSTLKIQRTQQEDSAVYLCASSLLREDSGELFFGEGSRLTVL.

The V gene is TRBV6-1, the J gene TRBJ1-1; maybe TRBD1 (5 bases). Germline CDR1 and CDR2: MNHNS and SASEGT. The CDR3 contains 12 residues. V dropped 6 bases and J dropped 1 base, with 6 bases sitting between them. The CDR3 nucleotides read TGTGCCAGCAGGGGGACGAACACTGAAGCTTTCTTT. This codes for CASRGTNTEAFF.